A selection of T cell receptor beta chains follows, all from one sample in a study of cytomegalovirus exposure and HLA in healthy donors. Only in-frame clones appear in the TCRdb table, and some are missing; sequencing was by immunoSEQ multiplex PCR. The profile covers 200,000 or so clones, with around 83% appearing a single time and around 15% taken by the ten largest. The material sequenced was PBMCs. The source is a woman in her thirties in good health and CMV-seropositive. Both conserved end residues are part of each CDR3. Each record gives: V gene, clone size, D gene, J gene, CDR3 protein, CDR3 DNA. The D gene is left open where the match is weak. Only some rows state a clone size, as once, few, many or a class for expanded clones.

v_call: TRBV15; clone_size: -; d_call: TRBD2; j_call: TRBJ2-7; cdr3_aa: CATSRDPGGGYEQYF; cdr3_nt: TGTGCCACCAGCAGAGATCCCGGGGGGGGCTACGAGCAGTACTTC
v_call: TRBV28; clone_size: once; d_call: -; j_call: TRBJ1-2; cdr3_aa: CASSGGGGPSYGYTF; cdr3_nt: TGTGCCAGCAGTGGTGGGGGGGGACCTAGCTATGGCTACACCTTC
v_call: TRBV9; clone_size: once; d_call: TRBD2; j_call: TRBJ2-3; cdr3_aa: CASSVGFSGNTDTQYF; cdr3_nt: TGTGCCAGCAGCGTAGGCTTTAGCGGGAACACAGATACGCAGTATTTT
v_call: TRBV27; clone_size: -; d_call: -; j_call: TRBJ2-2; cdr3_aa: CASSLTGTGELFF; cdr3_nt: TGTGCCAGCAGTTTAACCGGCACCGGGGAGCTGTTTTTT
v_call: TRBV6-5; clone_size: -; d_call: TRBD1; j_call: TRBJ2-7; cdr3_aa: CASSYSGTGSYEQYF; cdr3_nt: TGTGCCAGCAGTTACAGTGGGACAGGGTCCTACGAGCAGTACTTC
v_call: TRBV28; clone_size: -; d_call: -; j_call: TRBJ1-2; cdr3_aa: CASSPSHGYTF; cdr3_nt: TGTGCCAGCAGTCCGAGTCATGGCTACACCTTC
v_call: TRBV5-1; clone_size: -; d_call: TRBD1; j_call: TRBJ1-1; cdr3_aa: CASSLSGTEVTEAFF; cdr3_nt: TGCGCCAGCAGCTTATCCGGGACAGAAGTCACTGAAGCTTTCTTT
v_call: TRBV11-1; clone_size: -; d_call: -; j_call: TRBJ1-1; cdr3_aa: CASSLFIPNTEAFF; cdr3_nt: TGTGCCAGCAGCTTATTCATTCCGAACACTGAAGCTTTCTTT
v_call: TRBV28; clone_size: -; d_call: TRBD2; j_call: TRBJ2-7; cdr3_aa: CASSSPGSGSMGEQYF; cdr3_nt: TGTGCCAGCAGTTCGCCCGGCAGCGGGAGTATGGGCGAGCAGTACTTC
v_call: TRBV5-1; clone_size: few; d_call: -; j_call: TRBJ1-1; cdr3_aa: CASSLERVSTEAFF; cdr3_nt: TGCGCCAGCAGCTTGGAGCGGGTGAGCACTGAAGCTTTCTTT
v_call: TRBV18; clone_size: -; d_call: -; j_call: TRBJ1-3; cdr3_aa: CASSLRGRGNTIYF; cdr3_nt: TGTGCCAGCTCACTCAGGGGACGTGGAAACACCATATATTTT
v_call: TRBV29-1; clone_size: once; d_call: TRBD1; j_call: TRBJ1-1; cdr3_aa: CSVQTGDTEAFF; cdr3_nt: TGCAGCGTCCAAACAGGGGATACTGAAGCTTTCTTT
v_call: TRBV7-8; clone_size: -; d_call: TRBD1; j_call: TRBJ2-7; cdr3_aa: CASSLVVRQGGYEQYF; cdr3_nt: TGTGCCAGCAGCTTAGTGGTACGACAGGGCGGCTACGAGCAGTACTTC
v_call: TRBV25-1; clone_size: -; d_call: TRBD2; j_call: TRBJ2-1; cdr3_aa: CASSFGAGGYHSYNEQFF; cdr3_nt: TGTGCCAGCAGTTTTGGTGCGGGAGGGTACCACTCCTACAATGAGCAGTTCTTC
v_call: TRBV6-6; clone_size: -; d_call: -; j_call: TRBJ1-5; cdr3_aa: CASSYPGNQPQHF; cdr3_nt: TGTGCCAGCAGTTACCCCGGGAATCAGCCCCAGCATTTT
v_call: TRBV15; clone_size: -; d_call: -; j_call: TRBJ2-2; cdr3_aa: CATSRDSPLTGELFF; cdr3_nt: TGTGCCACCAGCAGAGATAGTCCACTTACCGGGGAGCTGTTTTTT
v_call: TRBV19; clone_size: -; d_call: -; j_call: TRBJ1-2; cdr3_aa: CASSINRSNGYTF; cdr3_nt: TGTGCCAGTAGTATTAATCGGAGTAATGGCTACACCTTC
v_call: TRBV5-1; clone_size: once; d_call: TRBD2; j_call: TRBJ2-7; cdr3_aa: CASSLGSSGIYEQYF; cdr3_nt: TGCGCCAGCAGCTTGGGGTCTAGCGGCATCTACGAGCAGTACTTC
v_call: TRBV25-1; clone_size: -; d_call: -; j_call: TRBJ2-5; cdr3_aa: CASSEYRGGEETQYF; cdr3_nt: TGTGCCAGCAGTGAATACAGAGGGGGTGAAGAGACCCAGTACTTC
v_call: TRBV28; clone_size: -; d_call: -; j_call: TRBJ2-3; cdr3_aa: CASTPPGTDTQYF; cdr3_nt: TGTGCCAGCACCCCCCCGGGGACAGATACGCAGTATTTT
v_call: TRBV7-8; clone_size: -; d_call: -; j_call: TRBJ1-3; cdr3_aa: CASSLGGHGNTIYF; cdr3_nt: TGTGCCAGCAGCTTAGGAGGTCATGGAAACACCATATATTTT
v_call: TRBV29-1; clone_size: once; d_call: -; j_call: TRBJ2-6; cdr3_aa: CSVGQAGFTGANVLTF; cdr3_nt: TGCAGCGTTGGACAGGCCGGCTTTACTGGGGCCAACGTCCTGACTTTC